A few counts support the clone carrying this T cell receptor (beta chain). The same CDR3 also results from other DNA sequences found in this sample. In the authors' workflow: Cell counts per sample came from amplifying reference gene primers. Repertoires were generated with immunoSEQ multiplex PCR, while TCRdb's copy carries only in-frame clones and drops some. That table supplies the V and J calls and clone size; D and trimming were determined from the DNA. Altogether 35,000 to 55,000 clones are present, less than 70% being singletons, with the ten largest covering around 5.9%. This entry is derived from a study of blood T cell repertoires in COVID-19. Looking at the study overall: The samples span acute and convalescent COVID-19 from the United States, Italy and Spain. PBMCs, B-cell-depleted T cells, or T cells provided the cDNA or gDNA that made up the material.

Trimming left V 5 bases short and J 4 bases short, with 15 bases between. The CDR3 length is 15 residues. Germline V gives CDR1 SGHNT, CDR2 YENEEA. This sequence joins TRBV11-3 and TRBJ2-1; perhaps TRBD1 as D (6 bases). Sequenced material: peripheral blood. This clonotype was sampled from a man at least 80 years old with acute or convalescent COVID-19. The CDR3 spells CASSPNGGGYNEQFF. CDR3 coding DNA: TGTGCCAGCAGCCCCAATGGGGGCGGTTACAATGAGCAGTTCTTC.